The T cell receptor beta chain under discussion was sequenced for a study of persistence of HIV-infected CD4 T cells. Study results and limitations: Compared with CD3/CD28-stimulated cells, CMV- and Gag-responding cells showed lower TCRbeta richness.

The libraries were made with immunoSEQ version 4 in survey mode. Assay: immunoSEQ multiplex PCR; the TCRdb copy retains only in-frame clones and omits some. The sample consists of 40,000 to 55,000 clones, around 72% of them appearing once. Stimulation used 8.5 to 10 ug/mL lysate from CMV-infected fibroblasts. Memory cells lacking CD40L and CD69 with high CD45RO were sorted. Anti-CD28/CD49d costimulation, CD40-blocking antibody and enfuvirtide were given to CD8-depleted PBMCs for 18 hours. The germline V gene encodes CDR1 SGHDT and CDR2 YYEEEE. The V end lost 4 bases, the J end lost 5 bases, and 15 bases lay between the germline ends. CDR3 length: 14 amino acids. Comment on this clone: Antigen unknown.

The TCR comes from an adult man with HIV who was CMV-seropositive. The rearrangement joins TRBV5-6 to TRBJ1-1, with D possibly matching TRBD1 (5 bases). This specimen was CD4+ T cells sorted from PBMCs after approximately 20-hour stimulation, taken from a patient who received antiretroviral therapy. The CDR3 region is CASSPFFKGTEAFF. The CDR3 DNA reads TGTGCCAGCAGCCCCTTTTTTAAGGGGACTGAAGCTTTCTTT.